Below, 23 T cell receptor beta chains from the same sample are listed, as sequenced in a study of Ad26.COV2.S vaccination and SARS-CoV-2 variants. The treatment was: 15 to 20 received Ad26.COV2.S at low or high dose, single or two shots; 5 received placebo; per-sample allocation not given. On day 63 after the first injection, vaccine and placebo recipients gave samples. Repertoires were generated with immunoSEQ multiplex PCR, while TCRdb's copy carries only in-frame clones and drops some. The repertoire holds 350,000 to 500,000 clones, with roughly 90% as singletons. This specimen was peripheral blood, taken in a trial of Ad26.COV2.S vaccine versus placebo. These receptors originate from a person between 18 and 65 years old who received the Ad26.COV2.S COVID-19 vaccine or a placebo.

The CDR3 loop reads CASSPDRETEAFF. Here the CDR3 DNA reads TGTGCCAGTAGTCCGGACAGGGAAACTGAAGCTTTCTTT. J is TRBJ1-1 and V is TRBV19; 8 positions agree with TRBD1. Trimming cost V 5 bases and J 5 bases; bases outside gene matches: 4. The germline V gene has CDR1 LNHDA and CDR2 SQIVND (reference sequence). This CDR3 region has 13 residues.

V gene TRBV9 combines with J gene TRBJ1-4; 7 nucleotides match TRBD1. Germline V gene sequence: CDR1 SGDLS, CDR2 YYNGEE. The trim removed 0 bases at V and 3 bases at J, leaving 2 bases unmatched. The length of the CDR3 is 15 residues. This CDR3 is CASSVGGQSNEKLFF. CDR3 bases: TGTGCCAGCAGCGTAGGGGGACAGTCTAATGAAAAACTGTTTTTT.

The chain links TRBV4-2 to TRBJ1-3; weak D call: TRBD1 (6 bases). Per the germline V gene, CDR1 is LGHNA and CDR2 is YNFKEQ. Trimming took 4 bases from V and 0 from J, leaving 16 bases between them. The length of the CDR3 is 17 residues. Written as DNA, the CDR3 is TGTGCCAGCAGCCGCACCCCACAGGGAAGCTCTGGAAACACCATATATTTT. Protein: CASSRTPQGSSGNTIYF.

This clone was detected only a few times. The CDR3: CASSLGQAVSPLHF. The CDR3 DNA follows: TGCGCCAGCAGCTTGGGGCAGGCAGTCTCACCCCTCCACTTT. The rearrangement joins TRBV5-1 to TRBJ1-6, with D unresolved. V lost 0 bases, J lost 10 bases, and 11 bases lay in between. CDR1 is SGHRS and CDR2 is YFSETQ in the germline V gene. The CDR3 runs to 14 residues.

This clone showed up just a few times. V is TRBV27 and J is TRBJ1-6; possibly TRBD1 for D (5 bases). This CDR3 comprises 16 residues. Trimming left V 5 bases short and J 9 bases short, with 20 bases between. The germline V gene has CDR1 MNHEY and CDR2 SMNVEV (reference sequence). The CDR3 bases are TGTGCCAGCAGTCCCCTTGAGGGGCGGGAGGGTTCACCCCTCCACTTT. Its translation is CASSPLEGREGSPLHF.

J is TRBJ2-5 and V is TRBV5-1; D uncertain. Trimming removed 1 base from V and 4 bases from J, with 5 bases in between. Germline CDR1 is SGHRS and CDR2 is YFSETQ. The CDR3 loop spans 12 amino acids. CDR3 in amino acids: CASSLTAETQYF. The CDR3 DNA sequence: TGCGCCAGCAGCTTGACGGCAGAGACCCAGTACTTC.

V gene TRBV4-1 combines with J gene TRBJ2-1, with D unclear. The germline CDR1 and CDR2 sequences are MGHRA and YSYEKL. CDR3 length equals 16 residues. V lost 2 bases and J 5 bases, leaving 16 bases between the germline ends. The CDR3 loop is CASSQSKGRQDNEQFF. CDR3 DNA sequence: TGCGCCAGCAGCCAATCGAAGGGTAGGCAGGACAATGAGCAGTTCTTC.

The chain recombines TRBV11-2 with TRBJ2-7; TRBD1 aligns across 10 bases. The CDR3 contains 15 residues. The V gene's germline CDR1 is SGHAT and CDR2 FQNNGV. V gave up 1 base and J gave up 3 bases; unmatched junction bases: 3. Here the CDR3 DNA reads TGTGCCAGCAGCTTAGTCTGGACAGGGGGCTACGAGCAGTACTTC. Its translation: CASSLVWTGGYEQYF. The full variable domain, in which reference TRBV11-2 and TRBJ2-7 provide the parts outside the CDR3, is EAGVAQSPRYKIIEKRQSVAFWCNPISGHATLYWYQQILGQGPKLLIQFQNNGVVDDSQLPKDRFSAERLKGVDSTLKIQPAKLEDSAVYLCASSLVWTGGYEQYFGPGTRLTVT.

The chain joins TRBV7-8 to TRBJ2-5; D is perhaps TRBD2 (7 bases). With 1 base removed from V and 4 bases from J, the gap between germline ends came to 19 bases. The germline V gene has CDR1 SGHVS and CDR2 FQNEAQ. The CDR3 totals 17 residues. Here the CDR3 DNA reads TGTGCCAGCAGCTTAGTGAGGAGGGGGGGGACCCCAGAGACCCAGTACTTC. This encodes CASSLVRRGGTPETQYF.

V is TRBV15 and J is TRBJ1-2; D unclear. Germline assignment: CDR1 LNHNV and CDR2 YYDKDF (reference sequence). This CDR3 spans 13 amino acids. V gave up 8 bases and J gave up 4 bases, with 14 bases separating them. CDR3 DNA: TGTGCCACCGGAACTCCTGGATCCTATGGCTACACCTTC. Its protein is CATGTPGSYGYTF.

This clone was seen only once. The gene calls are TRBV7-9 and TRBJ2-5; no clear D. This CDR3 region has 11 residues. Trimming left V 8 bases short and J 5 bases short, with 9 bases between. Germline V gene data show CDR1 as SEHNR and CDR2 as FQNEAQ (reference sequence). The CDR3 nucleotides are TGTGCCAGCTCGCCCCTGGAGACCCAGTACTTC. Translated: CASSPLETQYF.

The V and J genes are TRBV29-1 and TRBJ2-4, with TRBD1 matching 9 bases. CDR3 length: 18 amino acids. Unmatched junction bases numbered 12, after V lost 1 base and J lost 2 bases. The V gene's germline CDR1 is SQVTM and CDR2 ANQGSEA. CDR3 loop: CSVEGVTGGAITKNIQYF. CDR3 sequence (DNA): TGCAGCGTTGAAGGGGTTACAGGGGGCGCGATTACCAAAAACATTCAGTACTTC.

The chain recombines TRBV4-1 with TRBJ2-2; D is undetermined. CDR1 and CDR2 (germline): MGHRA, YSYEKL. The CDR3 extends over 15 amino acids. V was trimmed by 3 bases and J by 4 bases, leaving 12 bases between them. DNA of the CDR3: TGCGCCAGCAGCCAGGGCCTACGTGGCACCGGGGAGCTGTTTTTT. This sequence encodes CASSQGLRGTGELFF.

The chain has TRBV6-4 and TRBJ1-6; D call uncertain. CDR1 and CDR2 (germline): MRHNA, SNTAGT. V was clipped by 2 bases and J by 7 bases, with 9 bases between them. This CDR3 has 14 residues. In DNA, the CDR3 is TGTGCCAGCAGTGACCAAAAGGGAAATTCACCCCTCCACTTT. It translates to CASSDQKGNSPLHF.

The chain couples TRBV6-1 to TRBJ2-7; 13 positions match TRBD2. Trimming took 3 bases from V and 5 from J; bases not matched to a gene: 10. The CDR3 is made up of 17 amino acids. CDR1 and CDR2 from the germline V gene are MNHNS and SASEGT. The CDR3 here is CASSDPGLAGSFNEQYF. The CDR3 coding sequence is TGTGCCAGCAGTGACCCGGGACTAGCGGGGAGCTTTAACGAGCAGTACTTC.

The V call is TRBV27, the J call TRBJ2-7; D could derive from TRBD1 or TRBD2 (6 bases each). The V end was cut by 8 bases, the J end by 0 bases, with 11 bases between. The CDR3 loop spans 13 amino acids. CDR1 is MNHEY and CDR2 is SMNVEV in the germline V gene (reference sequence). CDR3 in amino acids: CASRRGNSYEQYF. The CDR3 coding sequence is TGTGCCAGCCGGAGGGGGAACTCCTACGAGCAGTACTTC.

This chain links TRBV9 with TRBJ1-3, with 7 nucleotides matching TRBD1. The CDR3 is 16 residues long. After removal of 4 bases from V and 0 bases from J, the junction contained 7 bases not matched to a gene. Germline V lookup: CDR1 SGDLS, CDR2 YYNGEE. This CDR3 reads CASSSRTGSSGNTIYF. DNA for the CDR3: TGTGCCAGCAGCTCTCGGACAGGTTCCTCTGGAAACACCATATATTTT.

The chain employs TRBV5-1 and TRBJ2-1; D remains ambiguous. V lost 2 bases and J lost 5, with 8 bases in between. Germline V gives CDR1 SGHRS, CDR2 YFSETQ. The CDR3 covers 13 residues. The CDR3 DNA reads TGCGCCAGCAGCTTTTCAGGCAACAATGAGCAGTTCTTC. Encoded protein: CASSFSGNNEQFF. The full variable domain, its missing parts supplied by reference TRBV5-1 and TRBJ2-1, is KAGVTQTPRYLIKTRGQQVTLSCSPISGHRSVSWYQQTPGQGLQFLFEYFSETQRNKGNFPGRFSGRQFSNSRSEMNVSTLELGDSALYLCASSFSGNNEQFFGPGTRLTVL.

This clone was seen once. This chain connects TRBV6-5 to TRBJ2-7; 7 bases match TRBD1. This CDR3 comprises 13 residues. With V trimmed by 10 bases and J by 3 bases, 9 bases remained unmatched. The germline V gene has CDR1 MNHEY and CDR2 SVGAGI. The CDR3 DNA is TGTGCCACCGCACGGACAGGAGTCTACGAGCAGTACTTC. Protein: CATARTGVYEQYF.

This clone was observed a handful of times. The rearrangement joins TRBV10-3 to TRBJ1-4, with no clear D. There are 14 residues in the CDR3. CDR1 and CDR2 from the germline V gene are ENHRY and SYGVKD. With 0 bases removed from V and 5 bases from J, the gap between germline ends came to 7 bases. Written as DNA, the CDR3 is TGTGCCATCAGTGAGTCGTCAGTAAATGAAAAACTGTTTTTT. Translation gives CAISESSVNEKLFF.

The chain is built from TRBV24-1 and TRBJ1-2; D not certain. The CDR3 has 11 amino acids. Germline assignment: CDR1 KGHDR and CDR2 SFDVKD. V lost 5 bases and J 9 bases, leaving 9 bases between the germline ends. The CDR3 region is CATSADGSYTF. CDR3 DNA: TGTGCCACCAGTGCGGACGGGAGCTACACCTTC.

The chain recombines TRBV19 with TRBJ1-4; D is possibly TRBD1 (6 bases). This CDR3 has 13 residues. Germline V gene lookup returns CDR1 LNHDA and CDR2 SQIVND (reference sequence). V lost 5 bases and J 5 bases, leaving 9 bases between the germline ends. The CDR3 loop reads CASSAQGNEKLFF. CDR3 coding DNA: TGTGCCAGTAGTGCACAGGGAAATGAAAAACTGTTTTTT.

The chain joins TRBV12-3 or TRBV12-4 to TRBJ1-2; D is possibly TRBD1 (5 bases). CDR3 size: 11 residues. The V and J ends lost 6 bases and 6 bases respectively, with 8 bases between them. The CDR3 sequence is CASSGTHGYTF. The CDR3 DNA is TGTGCCAGCAGCGGGACCCATGGCTACACCTTC.